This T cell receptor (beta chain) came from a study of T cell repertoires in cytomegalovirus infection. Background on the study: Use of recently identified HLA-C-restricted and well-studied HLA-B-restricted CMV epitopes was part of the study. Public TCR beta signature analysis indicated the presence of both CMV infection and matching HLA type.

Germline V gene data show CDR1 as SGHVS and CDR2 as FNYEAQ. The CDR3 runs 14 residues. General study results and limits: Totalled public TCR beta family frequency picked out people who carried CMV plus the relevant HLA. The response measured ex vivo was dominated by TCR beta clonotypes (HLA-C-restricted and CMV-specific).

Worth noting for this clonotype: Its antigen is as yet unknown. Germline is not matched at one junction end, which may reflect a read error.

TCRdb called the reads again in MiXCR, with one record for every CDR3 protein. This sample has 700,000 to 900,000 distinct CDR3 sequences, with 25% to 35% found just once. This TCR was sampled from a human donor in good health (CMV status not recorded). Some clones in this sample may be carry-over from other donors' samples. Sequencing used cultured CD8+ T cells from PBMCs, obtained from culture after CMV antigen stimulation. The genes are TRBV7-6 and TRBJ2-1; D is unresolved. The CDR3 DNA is TGTGCCAGCATCTTAGCAGCATCCTACAATGAGCAGTTCTTC. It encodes CASILAASYNEQFF.